This T cell receptor (beta chain) was recovered during a study of blood T cell repertoires in COVID-19. Sequencing was performed with immunoSEQ multiplex PCR; in TCRdb, only in-frame clones are kept and a portion is missing. The sample includes around 270,000 clones, more than 85% of them seen just once. CDR3 length: 15 amino acids. Germline values: CDR1 LGHDT, CDR2 YNNKEL (reference sequence). The V gene end was trimmed by 5 bases and the J gene end by 0 bases; junction bases not matched to a gene: 3. The chain is built from TRBV3-1 (or the pseudogene TRBV3-2) and TRBJ2-3; TRBD2 aligns across 9 bases. Sequencing was done on a sample of peripheral blood. This receptor was obtained from a person aged 18 to 35 with COVID-19, enrolled during active disease. CDR3 bases: TGTGCCAGCAGCATCCTAGCGGGGAGCACAGATACGCAGTATTTT. Its protein product is CASSILAGSTDTQYF.